A single sample is the source of the 29 T cell receptor beta chains below, sequenced in a study of CD8 T cells in ankylosing spondylitis. Their specific antigens are unknown. Study-wide results and limits: Ankylosing spondylitis blood appeared to carry a characteristic TCR beta motif of several highly homologous variants.

One entry per CDR3 protein results from TCRdb running MiXCR on the 5' RACE reads. Of 500,000 or so distinct CDR3 sequences listed, about 5.4% were seen once; the top ten hold roughly 3.3%. The specimen was blood, either unsorted or a sorted T cell fraction (not recorded which). These receptors were collected from a male donor with ankylosing spondylitis.

This clonotype was counted many times. This rearrangement joins TRBV20-1 to TRBJ2-5; D is uncertain. V was trimmed by 6 bases and J by 2 bases, leaving 10 bases between them. Germline V lookup: CDR1 DFQATT, CDR2 SNEGSKA (reference sequence). This CDR3 contains 12 residues. CDR3 amino acids: CSAHDTQETQYF. Written as DNA, the CDR3 is TGCAGTGCCCACGACACACAAGAGACCCAGTACTTC.

This clonotype has only a few counts. The CDR3 spells CASSLDDQPQHF. The DNA of the CDR3 is TGTGCCAGCAGCTTAGACGATCAGCCCCAGCATTTT. The rearrangement links TRBV7-9 to TRBJ1-5; D gene unclear. The CDR3 totals 12 residues. Trimming pared 1 base from V and 5 bases from J, leaving 3 bases between. Germline V gene sequence: CDR1 SEHNR, CDR2 FQNEAQ (reference sequence).

This clonotype was detected many times. This chain joins TRBV29-1 and TRBJ2-1, with a possible D match to TRBD2 (6 bases). Looked up from germline, CDR1 is SQVTM and CDR2 is ANQGSEA. V lost 4 bases and J lost 7, with 29 bases in between. The CDR3 totals 18 residues. In DNA, the CDR3 is TGCAGCGTTGGAGGGAGCCAGAGGAGGGAGAACACCTGGAATGAGCAGTTCTTC. It codes for CSVGGSQRRENTWNEQFF.

The table lists this clonotype with many counts. This chain links TRBV7-8 with TRBJ2-1; 12 bases are a match to TRBD2. Per the germline V gene, CDR1 is SGHVS and CDR2 is FQNEAQ. CDR3 length equals 15 residues. V lost 10 bases to trimming and J lost 7 bases; unmatched junction nucleotides: 11. The CDR3 sequence is CATTSGGNWWNEQFF. DNA for the CDR3: TGTGCCACGACTAGCGGGGGAAATTGGTGGAATGAGCAGTTCTTC.

This clonotype has ten or more counts. This chain uses TRBV5-1 with TRBJ1-1; D ambiguous. The CDR3 spans 13 residues. Germline CDR1 is SGHRS and CDR2 is YFSETQ. Trimming left V 0 bases short and J 5 bases short, with 8 bases between. The CDR3 loop is CASSLALRTEAFF. DNA of the CDR3: TGCGCCAGCAGCTTGGCCTTGAGAACTGAAGCTTTCTTT.

This clonotype was observed at least ten times. The CDR3 region is CSATIIRDSLLGAFF. The CDR3 nucleotides read TGCAGTGCTACCATAATCCGGGACAGTCTTCTAGGGGCTTTCTTT. This chain joins TRBV20-1 and TRBJ1-1, with TRBD1 matching 7 bases. From germline, CDR1 is DFQATT and CDR2 SNEGSKA (reference sequence). V lost 4 bases and J lost 11; bases outside the gene matches: 19. The CDR3 is made up of 15 amino acids.

In this sample, this clonotype turned up many times. The gene calls are TRBV5-5 and TRBJ2-1; D perhaps matches TRBD2 (6 bases). The germline V gene has CDR1 SGHKS and CDR2 YYEKEE (reference sequence). Trimming removed 2 bases at V and 5 bases at J, with 8 bases between. CDR3 length equals 13 residues. The CDR3 sequence is CASSFWEDNEQFF. CDR3 nucleotide sequence: TGTGCCAGCAGCTTTTGGGAGGACAATGAGCAGTTCTTC.

The sample holds many counts of this clonotype. The chain joins TRBV12-3 or TRBV12-4 to TRBJ2-3; D gene uncertain. V was cut by 5 bases and J by 6 bases, with 9 bases left in between. The CDR3 covers 12 residues. CDR3 sequence reads: CASSPLRDTQYF. The CDR3 DNA reads as TGTGCCAGCAGTCCCCTGAGGGATACGCAGTATTTT.

Ten or more counts support this clonotype. The rearrangement uses TRBV29-1 and TRBJ2-1; possibly TRBD1 or TRBD2 for D (6 bases each). Per the germline V gene, CDR1 is SQVTM and CDR2 is ANQGSEA. The CDR3 has 16 residues. With 7 bases removed from V and 0 bases from J, the gap between germline ends came to 19 bases. The CDR3 loop is CSALGPGASSYNEQFF. In nucleotides, the CDR3 is TGCAGCGCTCTAGGACCGGGGGCGAGCTCCTACAATGAGCAGTTCTTC.

This clonotype has at least ten counts. The chain has TRBV24-1 and TRBJ2-5; TRBD1 agrees at 9 bases. Germline V gene data show CDR1 as KGHDR and CDR2 as SFDVKD. With 7 bases clipped from V and 5 bases from J, the junction kept 19 bases outside the gene matches. The CDR3 spans 18 residues. CDR3 sequence: CATRPIFFRDRDLETQYF. In DNA, the CDR3 is TGTGCCACCAGGCCCATTTTCTTCCGGGACAGGGACTTGGAGACCCAGTACTTC.

This clonotype was counted ten times or more. CDR3 DNA: TGTGCCAGCAGCTCCCGGTACTCCGGAAACACCATATATTTT. It encodes CASSSRYSGNTIYF. The chain carries TRBV7-2 and TRBJ1-3; no clear D. The CDR3 is 14 amino acids. CDR1 is SGHTA and CDR2 is FQGNSA in the germline V gene. The germline V and J ends were trimmed by 4 bases and 4 bases, with 11 bases remaining between them.

The sample holds many counts of this clonotype. The V and J genes are TRBV29-1 and TRBJ2-1; no firm D call. The CDR3 is 10 residues long. Germline values: CDR1 SQVTM, CDR2 ANQGSEA. The V gene lost 1 base and the J gene lost 9 bases, with 4 bases spanning the gap. As DNA, the CDR3 is TGCAGCGTTGAAGGCAGTGAGCAGTTCTTC. This sequence encodes CSVEGSEQFF.

This clonotype occurred a few times. The genes are TRBV20-1 and TRBJ2-7; possibly TRBD1 or TRBD2 for D (6 bases each). Germline-derived CDR1 and CDR2 are DFQATT and SNEGSKA (reference sequence). V was pared by 0 bases and J by 6 bases, with 12 bases between. The CDR3 runs 13 residues. The CDR3 DNA sequence: TGCAGTGCTAGAGATTGGGGGGCGTCCGAGCAGTACTTC. It codes for CSARDWGASEQYF.

This clonotype was recorded at least ten times. The V call is TRBV29-1, the J call TRBJ1-1, with D unclear. Trimming removed 2 bases at V and 4 bases at J, with 14 bases between. Germline assignment: CDR1 SQVTM and CDR2 ANQGSEA. The CDR3 is 14 amino acids. CDR3 sequence (DNA): TGCAGCGTTGAAAACCCCGGGATAGTCACTGAAGCTTTCTTT. It translates to CSVENPGIVTEAFF.

This clonotype was seen repeatedly, ten times or more. V gene TRBV20-1 combines with J gene TRBJ2-4, with 7 bases matching TRBD1. Germline CDR1 and CDR2: DFQATT and SNEGSKA (reference sequence). The CDR3 runs to 14 residues. The trim removed 4 bases at V and 0 bases at J, leaving 3 bases unmatched. This chain's CDR3 is CSATQGEAKNIQYF. CDR3 nucleotides: TGCAGTGCTACGCAGGGGGAAGCCAAAAACATTCAGTACTTC.

This clonotype was counted ten times or more. V and J are TRBV29-1 and TRBJ2-5, with D unresolved. Germline lookup yields CDR1 SQVTM and CDR2 ANQGSEA. The CDR3 runs to 12 residues. V shed 2 bases and J shed 4 bases, with 8 bases lying between them. Here the CDR3 reads CSVERGTETQYF. The CDR3 nucleotides are TGCAGCGTTGAACGTGGAACAGAGACCCAGTACTTC.

This clonotype was seen ten or more times. The rearrangement links TRBV20-1 to TRBJ2-7; D possibly uses TRBD1 or TRBD2 (6 bases each). Germline CDR1 and CDR2: DFQATT and SNEGSKA (reference sequence). The CDR3 contains 12 residues. V lost 4 bases, J lost 6 bases, and 13 bases lay in between. The CDR3 DNA reads as TGCAGTGCTACTTGGGGGGACATCGAGCAGTACTTC. Translating it yields CSATWGDIEQYF.

This clonotype was picked up many times. The chain uses TRBV29-1 and TRBJ1-1, with D unclear. This CDR3 is 11 amino acids long. Germline V gene data show CDR1 as SQVTM and CDR2 as ANQGSEA. Trimming shortened V by 4 bases and J by 3 bases, and 6 bases separated the two germline ends. CDR3 DNA: TGCAGCGTTGCATGGGACACTGAAGCTTTCTTT. Amino acid sequence: CSVAWDTEAFF.

This clonotype was observed a few times. CDR3 loop: CASSATGGRAKNIQYF. The CDR3 nucleotides read TGTGCCAGCAGTGCAACAGGGGGGAGGGCCAAAAACATTCAGTACTTC. The genes are TRBV12-3 or TRBV12-4 and TRBJ2-4, with TRBD1 matching over 8 bases. V shed 5 bases and J 1 base; nucleotides not matched to a gene: 7. CDR3 size: 16 residues.

This clonotype occurred many times. V gene TRBV7-9 combines with J gene TRBJ1-4; D might be TRBD1 (5 bases). The CDR3 spans 17 residues. Trimming removed 5 bases at V and 4 bases at J, with 20 bases between. Germline assignment: CDR1 SEHNR and CDR2 FQNEAQ (reference sequence). The CDR3 nucleotides are TGTGCCAGCAGCCTACCCCCCACAGGACCGTATAATGAAAAACTGTTTTTT. As protein: CASSLPPTGPYNEKLFF.

This clonotype was counted at least ten times. The chain couples TRBV7-9 to TRBJ2-3, with D possibly TRBD2 on 6 matching bases. Per germline, CDR1 SEHNR and CDR2 FQNEAQ (reference sequence). CDR3 length: 12 amino acids. The V gene lost 4 bases and the J gene lost 9 bases, with 11 bases spanning the gap. CDR3 in amino acids: CASSWDSETQYF. Here the CDR3 DNA reads TGTGCCAGCAGCTGGGACTCGGAGACGCAGTATTTT.

This clonotype was counted at least ten times. This chain links TRBV5-5 with TRBJ2-5; 7 positions match TRBD1. CDR3 length: 13 amino acids. Germline V gene data show CDR1 as SGHKS and CDR2 as YYEKEE (reference sequence). J gave up 0 bases and V 7 bases, and 3 bases lay outside the gene matches. CDR3 sequence (DNA): TGTGCCAGCGACAGGGCGTACCAAGAGACCCAGTACTTC. It specifies CASDRAYQETQYF.

The chain combines TRBV4-3 with TRBJ2-7, with TRBD2 identical over 11 bases. Germline V gene lookup returns CDR1 LGHNA and CDR2 YSLEER. This CDR3 has 14 residues. V lost 2 bases, J lost 6 bases, and 3 bases stayed unmatched. The DNA of the CDR3 is TGCGCCAGCAGCCAACTAGCGGGAGGCTCCGAGCAGTACTTC. Residues: CASSQLAGGSEQYF.

In its sample, this clonotype was seen many times. V gene TRBV9 combines with J gene TRBJ2-2, with D hard to call. In germline, CDR1 is SGDLS, CDR2 YYNGEE. Trimming removed 0 bases from V and 5 bases from J, with 5 bases in between. The CDR3 spans 13 residues. The CDR3 reads CASSVVVTGELFF. The CDR3 DNA reads TGTGCCAGCAGCGTAGTAGTTACCGGGGAGCTGTTTTTT. Full variable domain (rest looked up from reference TRBV9 and TRBJ2-2): DSGVTQTPKHLITATGQRVTLRCSPRSGDLSVYWYQQSLDQGLQFLIQYYNGEERAKGNILERFSAQQFPDLHSELNLSSLELGDSALYFCASSVVVTGELFFGEGSRLTVL.

This clonotype has ten or more counts. The rearrangement joins TRBV10-3 to TRBJ2-7, with D possibly being TRBD2 (5 bases). Germline assignment: CDR1 ENHRY and CDR2 SYGVKD. The CDR3 sequence is 13 residues long. V was trimmed by 6 bases and J by 1 base, leaving 10 bases between them. Here the CDR3 DNA reads TGTGCCATCAGGGCCCCGGGGTCCTACGAGCAGTACTTC. This encodes CAIRAPGSYEQYF.

This clonotype was seen more than once but under ten times. This chain connects TRBV10-3 to TRBJ1-1; tentatively, D is TRBD1 (6 bases). The CDR3 spans 14 residues. Germline V CDR1 and CDR2: ENHRY, SYGVKD. The ends were cut back, 6 bases at V and 1 base at J, with 12 bases in the middle. The DNA for the CDR3 is TGTGCCATCAGGCCAGGGGAGCGGAACACTGAAGCTTTCTTT. Protein: CAIRPGERNTEAFF.

The table lists this clonotype with many counts. The chain uses TRBV10-3 and TRBJ2-7; weak D call: TRBD1 (5 bases). Trimming shortened V by 0 bases and J by 3 bases, and 6 bases separated the two germline ends. The CDR3 is made up of 13 amino acids. Germline assignment: CDR1 ENHRY and CDR2 SYGVKD. CDR3 coding DNA: TGTGCCATCAGTGAGTCCAGGGTCTACGAGCAGTACTTC. This encodes CAISESRVYEQYF.

This clonotype has at least ten counts. The chain couples TRBV28 to TRBJ1-5; 11 nucleotides align to TRBD1. Per germline, CDR1 MDHEN and CDR2 SYDVKM. The ends lost 3 bases at V and 5 bases at J; junction bases unmatched: 3. The CDR3 has 15 residues. The CDR3 loop is CASSLGQGVHQPQHF. Written as DNA, the CDR3 is TGTGCCAGCAGTTTGGGACAGGGGGTCCATCAGCCCCAGCATTTT.

Comments on this clonotype: With a much larger clone just one base away, this may be a read error. The chain joins TRBV7-9 to TRBJ1-1, with D hard to call. Germline V CDR1 and CDR2: SEHNR, FQNEAQ (reference sequence). The V and J ends lost 5 bases and 3 bases respectively, with 4 bases between them. CDR3 length equals 11 residues. The CDR3 loop is CASSEYTEAFF. The CDR3 nucleotides are TGTGCCAGCAGCGAATACACTGAAGCTTTCTTT.